One and the same sample provided the 19 T cell receptor beta chains below, sequenced in a study of cytomegalovirus exposure and HLA in healthy donors (dated by TCRdb to between 2016 and 2019). The library was produced with the immunoSEQ multiplex PCR assay. For the multiplex PCR, a mixture combining 60 forward primers for TCR Vbeta segments and 13 reverse primers for TCR Jbeta segments was used. TCRdb took this table from immuneACCESS and kept in-frame rearrangements with V and J called. Such tables lack part of the clones; where checked against another copy, unresolved V genes explain under half of the gap, and the rest is unexplained. In this sample the table shows approximately 96,000 clones, about 74% of which occur a single time. The ten largest clonotypes hold about 2% of the sample. Sequencing was done on a sample of PBMCs. The receptors derive from a male donor in good health and CMV-seronegative.

This clone was detected only a few times. This chain uses TRBV29-1 with TRBJ2-1, with 13 bases aligning to TRBD2. The CDR3 runs to 18 residues. V lost 6 bases, J lost 0 bases, and 11 bases stayed unmatched. Per the germline V gene, CDR1 is SQVTM and CDR2 is ANQGSEA. CDR3 sequence reads: CSVPPITSGRASYNEQFF. The CDR3 DNA follows: TGCAGCGTCCCCCCGATAACTAGCGGGAGGGCCTCCTACAATGAGCAGTTCTTC.

The V gene is TRBV5-4, the J gene TRBJ1-2; the D gene is possibly TRBD1 (6 bases). CDR3 length: 15 amino acids. Germline V lookup: CDR1 SGHNT, CDR2 YYREEE (reference sequence). V shed 3 bases and J shed 4 bases, with 16 bases lying between them. CDR3: CASSSGQLRGYGYTF. CDR3 nucleotide sequence: TGTGCCAGCAGCTCTGGACAGCTGCGAGGCTATGGCTACACCTTC.

V gene TRBV6-4 combines with J gene TRBJ2-5; 8 nucleotides line up with TRBD2. The trim removed 2 bases at V and 2 bases at J, leaving 16 bases unmatched. This CDR3 contains 19 residues. Germline loops: CDR1 MRHNA, CDR2 SNTAGT. The CDR3 DNA sequence: TGTGCCAGCAGTGACCTTTACGGGAGGGGAAAGTTGAGACAAGAGACCCAGTACTTC. Protein sequence: CASSDLYGRGKLRQETQYF.

The chain links TRBV28 to TRBJ2-7, with 8 bases aligning to TRBD2. CDR1 and CDR2 from the germline V gene are MDHEN and SYDVKM. CDR3 length equals 18 residues. V trimming: 5 bases; J trimming: 4 bases; junction bases outside the gene matches: 19. The CDR3 DNA is TGTGCCAGCAGTGTCTACGGGAAGACTAGCGTATTATCTTACGAGCAGTACTTC. Protein: CASSVYGKTSVLSYEQYF.

CDR3: CASSPLRGGNEQFF. The CDR3 DNA is TGTGCCAGCTCACCACTAAGAGGGGGCAATGAGCAGTTCTTC. The chain has TRBV18 and TRBJ2-1; D perhaps matches TRBD1 (6 bases). The germline gives CDR1 KGHSH, CDR2 LQKENI. This CDR3 spans 14 amino acids. V gave up 1 base and J gave up 6 bases, with 10 bases separating them.

CDR3 DNA: TGTGCCAGCAGCACCGGGACTAGCGGGCGCACCGGGGAGCTGTTTTTT. Translation gives CASSTGTSGRTGELFF. The chain employs TRBV9 and TRBJ2-2; 12 nucleotides align to TRBD2. CDR1 is SGDLS, CDR2 YYNGEE, per germline. V dropped 4 bases and J dropped 4; count of bases not matched to a gene: 5. This CDR3 contains 16 residues.

There are a few counts of this clone. The chain employs TRBV5-4 and TRBJ2-1; D unresolved. V lost 3 bases and J 5 bases, leaving 6 bases between the germline ends. Germline-derived CDR1 and CDR2 are SGHNT and YYREEE (reference sequence). The CDR3 consists of 12 residues. The CDR3 coding sequence is TGTGCCAGCAGCTGGGCAGACAATGAGCAGTTCTTC. Residues: CASSWADNEQFF.

The CDR3, as DNA: TGCGCCAGCAGTGTCGCGACAGTGGGGCAGTACGAGCAGTACTTC. Residues: CASSVATVGQYEQYF. The chain links TRBV10-2 to TRBJ2-7; D possibly corresponds to TRBD1 (5 bases). Germline loops: CDR1 WSHSY, CDR2 SAAADI. The CDR3 spans 15 residues. Trimming cost V 4 bases and J 4 bases, with 17 bases left between them.

The chain combines TRBV27 with TRBJ1-1; 7 positions agree with TRBD1. With 5 bases clipped from V and 8 bases from J, the junction kept 5 bases outside the gene matches. This CDR3 contains 12 residues. In germline, CDR1 is MNHEY, CDR2 SMNVEV (reference sequence). CDR3 bases: TGTGCCAGCAGTACAGGGGCAAGGGAAGCTTTCTTT. Translating gives CASSTGAREAFF.

V usage is TRBV19 and J usage is TRBJ2-1; D call uncertain. The V end was cut by 1 base, the J end by 10 bases, with 5 bases between. The CDR3 consists of 11 residues. Per germline, CDR1 LNHDA and CDR2 SQIVND (reference sequence). The CDR3 DNA is TGTGCCAGTAGTATAGGCCGGGAGCAGTTCTTC. This encodes CASSIGREQFF.

The genes are TRBV15 and TRBJ2-7; 8 bases fit TRBD2. From germline, CDR1 is LNHNV and CDR2 YYDKDF (reference sequence). J gave up 0 bases and V 3 bases, and 4 bases lay outside the gene matches. The CDR3 is made up of 15 amino acids. CDR3 protein: CATSRDSGVSYEQYF. As DNA, the CDR3 is TGTGCCACCAGCAGGGATAGCGGGGTCTCCTACGAGCAGTACTTC.

The CDR3 reads CASSKVGLWRAGSHTEAFF. As DNA, the CDR3 is TGTGCCAGCAGCAAAGTTGGGCTTTGGAGGGCTGGATCACACACTGAAGCTTTCTTT. This chain uses TRBV21-1 with TRBJ1-1. TRBV21-1 is listed as a pseudogene. The CDR3 consists of 19 residues.

This clone was counted a few times. V is TRBV5-4 and J is TRBJ1-2, with 8 bases lining up with TRBD1. The germline CDR1 and CDR2 sequences are SGHNT and YYREEE (reference sequence). Trimming at V came to 2 bases and at J to 1 base, leaving 7 bases not matched to a gene. This CDR3 is 16 amino acids long. The DNA for the CDR3 is TGTGCCAGCAGCTTAGGGGACAGGTTGAGTAACTATGGCTACACCTTC. It translates to CASSLGDRLSNYGYTF.

The chain carries TRBV19 and TRBJ1-2; perhaps TRBD1 as D (5 bases). The ends were cut back, 3 bases at V and 1 base at J, with 9 bases in the middle. The CDR3 is 14 residues long. Germline-derived CDR1 and CDR2 are LNHDA and SQIVND (reference sequence). Here the CDR3 DNA reads TGTGCCAGTAGTATGGGGCATCTTAACTATGGCTACACCTTC. It translates to CASSMGHLNYGYTF. The full variable domain, with the rest looked up from reference TRBV19 and TRBJ1-2, is DGGITQSPKYLFRKEGQNVTLSCEQNLNHDAMYWYRQDPGQGLRLIYYSQIVNDFQKGDIAEGYSVSREKKESFPLTVTSAQKNPTAFYLCASSMGHLNYGYTFGSGTRLTVV.

The J gene is TRBJ2-3, the V gene TRBV9; the match to TRBD2 covers 15 bases. The CDR3 runs 18 residues. Germline V gene data show CDR1 as SGDLS and CDR2 as YYNGEE. With V trimmed by 1 base and J by 2 bases, 5 bases remained unmatched. This chain's CDR3 is CASSVPGLAGGNTDTQYF. The CDR3 DNA is TGTGCCAGCAGCGTACCGGGACTAGCGGGAGGAAACACAGATACGCAGTATTTT.

The chain carries TRBV9 and TRBJ2-7; 12 positions match TRBD2. J lost 4 bases, V lost 4 bases, and 9 bases had no gene match. Germline assignment: CDR1 SGDLS and CDR2 YYNGEE. This CDR3 is 16 amino acids long. The chain's CDR3 is CASSPRTSGIHYEQYF. CDR3 DNA sequence: TGTGCCAGCAGCCCCCGGACTAGCGGGATTCATTACGAGCAGTACTTC.

This clone was recorded a few times. This chain uses TRBV29-1 with TRBJ1-2; the match to TRBD1 covers 8 bases. J was trimmed by 7 bases and V by 4 bases; bases with no gene match: 8. The CDR3 is 13 residues long. From germline, CDR1 is SQVTM and CDR2 ANQGSEA. The CDR3 DNA reads as TGCAGCGTTGTCTTGGGCAGGGGGCGTGGCTACACCTTC. This gives the protein CSVVLGRGRGYTF.

The gene calls are TRBV5-1 and TRBJ2-7; 8 bases map to TRBD1. V shed 0 bases, J shed 2 bases, and the junction held 1 base outside the gene matches. CDR3 length: 14 residues. CDR1 and CDR2 (germline): SGHRS, YFSETQ. CDR3 in DNA: TGCGCCAGCAGCTTGGCACAGGGGGCCTACGAGCAGTACTTC. This gives the protein CASSLAQGAYEQYF. Full variable domain (rest looked up from reference TRBV5-1 and TRBJ2-7): KAGVTQTPRYLIKTRGQQVTLSCSPISGHRSVSWYQQTPGQGLQFLFEYFSETQRNKGNFPGRFSGRQFSNSRSEMNVSTLELGDSALYLCASSLAQGAYEQYFGPGTRLTVT.

This clone was detected only once. V usage is TRBV7-9 and J usage is TRBJ2-3; 7 bases are shared with TRBD2. This CDR3 is built from 15 residues. V was clipped by 2 bases and J by 0 bases; unmatched bases: 2. CDR1 SEHNR and CDR2 FQNEAQ come from the germline V gene (reference sequence). The CDR3 loop is CASSLLAASTDTQYF. The CDR3 coding sequence is TGTGCCAGCAGCTTACTAGCGGCTAGCACAGATACGCAGTATTTT.